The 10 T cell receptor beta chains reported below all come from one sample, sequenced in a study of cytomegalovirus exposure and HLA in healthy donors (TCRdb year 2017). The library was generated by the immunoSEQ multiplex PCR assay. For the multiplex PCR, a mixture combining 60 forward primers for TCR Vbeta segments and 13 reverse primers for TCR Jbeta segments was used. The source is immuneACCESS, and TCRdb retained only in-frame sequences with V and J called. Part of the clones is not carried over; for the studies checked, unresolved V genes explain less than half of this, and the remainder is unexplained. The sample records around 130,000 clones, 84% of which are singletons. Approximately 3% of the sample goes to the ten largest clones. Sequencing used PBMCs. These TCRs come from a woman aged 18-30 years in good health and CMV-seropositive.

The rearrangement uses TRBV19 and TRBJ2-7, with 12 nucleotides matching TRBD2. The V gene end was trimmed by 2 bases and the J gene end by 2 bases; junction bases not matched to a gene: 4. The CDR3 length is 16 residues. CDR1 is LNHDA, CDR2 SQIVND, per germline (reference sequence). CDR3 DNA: TGTGCCAGTAGTATATACAGGACTAGCGGGGCCTACGAGCAGTACTTC. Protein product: CASSIYRTSGAYEQYF.

Here the CDR3 reads CASSSYGGVRYQPQHF. CDR3 DNA: TGTGCCAGCTCATCGTACGGGGGGGTGAGATATCAGCCCCAGCATTTT. J is TRBJ1-5 and V is TRBV18; D might be TRBD1 (5 bases). The CDR3 is 16 amino acids. Germline values: CDR1 KGHSH, CDR2 LQKENI. Trimming took off 5 bases at V and 5 bases at J, with 19 bases between the two ends.

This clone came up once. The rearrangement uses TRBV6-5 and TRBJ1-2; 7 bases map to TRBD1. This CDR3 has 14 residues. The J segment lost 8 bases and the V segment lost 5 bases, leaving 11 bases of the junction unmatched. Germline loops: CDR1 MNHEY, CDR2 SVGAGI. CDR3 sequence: CASSGLQGSWGYTF. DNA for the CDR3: TGTGCCAGCAGTGGACTACAGGGGAGTTGGGGCTACACCTTC.

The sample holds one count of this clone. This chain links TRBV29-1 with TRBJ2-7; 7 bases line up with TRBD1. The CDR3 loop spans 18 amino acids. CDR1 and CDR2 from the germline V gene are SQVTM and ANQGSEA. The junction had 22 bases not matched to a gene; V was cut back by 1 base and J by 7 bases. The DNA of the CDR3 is TGCAGCGTTGAAGGGACTGTTTTGGACAGGCTTGAGACACGAGAGCAGTACTTC. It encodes CSVEGTVLDRLETREQYF.

The CDR3 DNA reads as TGTGCCAGCAGTAGGGACAGGGGGTTCGGGGAGCTGTTTTTT. Translation: CASSRDRGFGELFF. The chain combines TRBV2 with TRBJ2-2; 11 nucleotides align to TRBD1. Per the germline V gene, CDR1 is SNHLY and CDR2 is FYNNEI. V lost 5 bases, J lost 7 bases, and 3 bases stayed unmatched. This CDR3 region has 14 residues.

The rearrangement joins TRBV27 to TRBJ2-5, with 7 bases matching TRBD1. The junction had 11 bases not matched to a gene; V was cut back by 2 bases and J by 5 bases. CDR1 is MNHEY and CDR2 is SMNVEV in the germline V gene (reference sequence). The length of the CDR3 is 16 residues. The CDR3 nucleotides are TGTGCCAGCAGTTTACTGCCGAGGGGGCGCAGGGAGACCCAGTACTTC. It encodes CASSLLPRGRRETQYF.

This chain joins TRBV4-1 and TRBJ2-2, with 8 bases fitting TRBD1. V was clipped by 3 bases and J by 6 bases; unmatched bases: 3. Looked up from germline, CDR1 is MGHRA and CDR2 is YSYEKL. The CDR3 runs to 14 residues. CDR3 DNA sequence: TGCGCCAGCAGCCAGGGACAGGTAGCCGGGGAGCTGTTTTTT. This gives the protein CASSQGQVAGELFF.

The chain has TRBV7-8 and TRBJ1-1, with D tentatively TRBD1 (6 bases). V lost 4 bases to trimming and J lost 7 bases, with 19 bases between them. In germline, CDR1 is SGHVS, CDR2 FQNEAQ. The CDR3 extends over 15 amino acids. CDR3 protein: CASSSYLGGVGEAFF. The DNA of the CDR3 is TGTGCCAGCAGCTCCTATTTAGGGGGGGTTGGTGAAGCTTTCTTT.

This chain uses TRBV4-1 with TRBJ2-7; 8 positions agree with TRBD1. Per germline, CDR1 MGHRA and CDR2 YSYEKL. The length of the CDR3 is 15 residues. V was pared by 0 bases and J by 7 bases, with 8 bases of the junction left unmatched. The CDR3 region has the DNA TGCGCCAGCAGCCAAGAAATGGACAGGGATCTGGAGCAGTACTTC. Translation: CASSQEMDRDLEQYF.

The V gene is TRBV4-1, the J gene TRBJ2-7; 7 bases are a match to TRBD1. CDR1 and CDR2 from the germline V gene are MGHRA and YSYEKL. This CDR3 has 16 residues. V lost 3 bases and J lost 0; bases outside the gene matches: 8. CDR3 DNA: TGCGCCAGCAGCCAGGAGACAGGGTATAGCTCCTACGAGCAGTACTTC. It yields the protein CASSQETGYSSYEQYF.